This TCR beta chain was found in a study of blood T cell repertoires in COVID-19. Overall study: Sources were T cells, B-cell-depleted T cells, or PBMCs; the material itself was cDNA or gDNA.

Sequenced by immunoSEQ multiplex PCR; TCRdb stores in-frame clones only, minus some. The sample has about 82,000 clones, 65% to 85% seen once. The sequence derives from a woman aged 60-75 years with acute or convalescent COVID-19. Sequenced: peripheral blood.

The CDR3 is CASSLEPGVDEQYF. The CDR3 DNA sequence: TGTGCCAGCAGCTTGGAACCAGGGGTTGACGAGCAGTACTTC. V usage is TRBV5-4 and J usage is TRBJ2-7, with TRBD1 as a possible D gene (6 bases). Germline CDR1 and CDR2: SGHNT and YYREEE (reference sequence). The CDR3 consists of 14 residues. The V gene lost 0 bases and the J gene lost 5 bases, with 12 bases spanning the gap.